This T cell receptor beta chain was documented in a study of spatial heterogeneity in lung cancer. Whole-study context: Alpha-chain sequences were consistently detected less often than beta-chain sequences. Within raw reads, each unique TCR and UMI combination appeared on average more than ten times.

The presence of a unique molecular identifier marked each TCR cDNA molecule. TCRdb fed the 5' RACE reads into MiXCR, producing one record per CDR3 protein. The data contain around 1,000 distinct CDR3 sequences, approximately 6.8% of them singletons. Trimming removed 6 bases at V and 2 bases at J, with 13 bases between. The length of the CDR3 is 13 residues. Looked up from germline, CDR1 is SQVTM and CDR2 is ANQGSEA. Indicated time point: sample taken at primary tumor resection. Unsorted whole RNA from tumor, nontumor lung or frozen PBMC underwent sequencing. Here the sequenced sample was normal lung tissue next to the tumor, taken at surgery. V usage is TRBV29-1 and J usage is TRBJ2-5; weak D call: TRBD1 (5 bases). The receptor was derived from a male donor with early-stage non-small cell lung cancer. The CDR3 sequence is CSVQGAGQETQYF. CDR3 DNA sequence: TGCAGCGTCCAAGGGGCCGGTCAAGAGACCCAGTACTTC.